The clone carrying this TCR beta chain has just one count. Its antigen is still unknown. Repertoires were generated with immunoSEQ multiplex PCR, while TCRdb's copy carries only in-frame clones and drops some. This sample has about 82,000 clones; 80% to 90% occur once, and the top ten carry over 1.5%. The entry originates in a study of siplizumab effects on memory and regulatory T cells. Overall study findings and caveats: Whether proliferating Tregs in siplizumab cultures suppress was not functionally confirmed. Contribution to the alloresponse seemed major for naive T cells, which also seemed more diverse than memory cells.

CDR1 is SEHNR, CDR2 FQNEAQ, per germline (reference sequence). CDR3 length equals 13 residues. V was pared by 5 bases and J by 7 bases, with 12 bases between. The sequencing sample was made of Tregs sorted from blood. The J gene is TRBJ1-5, the V gene TRBV7-9, with TRBD1 as a possible D gene (6 bases). The TCR sequence derives from a human donor in good health. This CDR3 reads CASSGGAGQPQHF. CDR3 nucleotide sequence: TGTGCCAGCAGCGGGGGGGCAGGACAGCCCCAGCATTTT.